A single sample is the source of the 4 T cell receptor beta chains below, sequenced in a study of response to subunit inactivated influenza vaccine. TCRdb redid the calling of the RT-PCR reads with MiXCR, one entry per CDR3 protein. Here the sample spans about 570,000 distinct CDR3 sequences, 11% being singletons. These data were also reused for a study on T cells expressing NK-cell markers. As that study records: Synthesis of TCR beta cDNA relied on 5'RACE template switching carrying UMIs.

Sample: PBMCs from blood, taken on the day of vaccination. The receptors were sampled from a man in his forties or fifties who received an inactivated influenza vaccine.

This clonotype was seen ten or more times. V and J are TRBV9 and TRBJ2-7; tentatively, D is TRBD2 (5 bases). V gave up 0 bases and J gave up 2 bases, with 12 bases separating them. Germline CDR1 reads SGDLS; CDR2 reads YYNGEE. The CDR3 length is 15 residues. This CDR3 is CASSVASGETYEQYF. The CDR3 nucleotides read TGTGCCAGCAGCGTAGCCAGCGGCGAGACCTACGAGCAGTACTTC.

This chain joins TRBV28 and TRBJ2-1, with 7 positions matching TRBD2. The length of the CDR3 is 15 residues. J lost 4 bases, V lost 5 bases, and 8 bases had no gene match. Per germline, CDR1 MDHEN and CDR2 SYDVKM. CDR3 nucleotides: TGTGCCAGCAGTAAGGGACTACCTAGGTACAATGAGCAGTTCTTC. Amino acids: CASSKGLPRYNEQFF.

This clonotype was counted only a few times. The chain joins TRBV12-3 or TRBV12-4 to TRBJ1-2; perhaps TRBD1 as D (5 bases). This CDR3 is built from 13 residues. The V and J ends lost 6 bases and 6 bases respectively, with 14 bases between them. CDR3 amino acids: CASSLTWGDGYTF. The CDR3 DNA follows: TGTGCCAGCAGCCTAACGTGGGGCGATGGCTACACCTTC.

The chain joins TRBV12-3 or TRBV12-4 to TRBJ2-7, with a tentative D call TRBD1 (6 bases). Trimming took 6 bases from V and 3 from J, leaving 12 bases between them. The CDR3 contains 13 residues. The CDR3 DNA is TGTGCCAGCAGCCTATACAGGGTCTACGAGCAGTACTTC. Protein: CASSLYRVYEQYF.